This entry concerns a single TCR beta chain. The target antigen is unknown. Time point defined: after neoadjuvant nivolumab, at surgical resection. The patients had HPV-negative, locally advanced oral cavity squamous cell carcinoma. The data were obtained in a study of neoadjuvant anti-PD-1 for oral cavity cancer. Study-level information: Before surgery, most patients got three to four biweekly 3 mg/kg nivolumab doses.

The CDR3 is 14 amino acids. CDR1 is LNHDA and CDR2 is SQIVND in the germline V gene (reference sequence). V lost 3 bases to trimming and J lost 6 bases, with 11 bases between them. The protocol was immunoSEQ multiplex PCR, while the TCRdb copy is restricted to in-frame clones and leaves out a portion. The repertoire holds approximately 42,000 clones, with 77% as singletons. Study results and caveats: With a few patients per group, TCR findings need larger cohorts. Pretreatment Treg/Th17 ratio correlated inversely with post-treatment tumor clonality.

This receptor was identified in a person between 40 and 85 years old with oral cavity squamous cell carcinoma. The chain employs TRBV19 and TRBJ1-4; D unresolved. Sequenced material: PBMCs, taken after nivolumab (anti-PD-1) treatment. The CDR3 DNA is TGTGCCAGTAGTATGGCTGGCCGGGATGAAAAACTGTTTTTT. It translates to CASSMAGRDEKLFF.